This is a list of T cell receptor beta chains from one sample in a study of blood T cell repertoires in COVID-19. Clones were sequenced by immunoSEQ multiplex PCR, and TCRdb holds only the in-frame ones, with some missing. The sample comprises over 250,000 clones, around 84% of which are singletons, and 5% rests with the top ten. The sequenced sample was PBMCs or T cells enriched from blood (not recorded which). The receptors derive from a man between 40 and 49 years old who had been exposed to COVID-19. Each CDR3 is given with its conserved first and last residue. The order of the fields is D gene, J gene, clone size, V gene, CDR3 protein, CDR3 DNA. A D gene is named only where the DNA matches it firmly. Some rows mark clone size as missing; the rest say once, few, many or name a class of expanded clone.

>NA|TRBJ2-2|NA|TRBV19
CASTLYIANTGELFF
TGTGCCAGCACCCTATATATCGCGAACACCGGGGAGCTGTTTTTT
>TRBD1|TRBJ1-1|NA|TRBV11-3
CASSFPDRRNTEAFF
TGTGCCAGCAGCTTCCCGGACAGGCGGAACACTGAAGCTTTCTTT
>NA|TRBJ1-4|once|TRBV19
CASSPGVRGGEKLFF
TGTGCCAGTAGCCCCGGAGTACGGGGGGGTGAAAAACTGTTTTTT
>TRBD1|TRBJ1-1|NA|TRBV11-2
CASSLATGEAEAFF
TGTGCCAGCAGCTTAGCGACAGGGGAAGCTGAAGCTTTCTTT
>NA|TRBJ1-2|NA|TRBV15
CATARRDVEGYTF
TGTGCCACCGCCAGGAGGGATGTCGAGGGCTACACCTTC
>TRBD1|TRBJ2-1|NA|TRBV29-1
CSVGTGLYNEQFF
TGCAGCGTGGGGACAGGGCTCTACAATGAGCAGTTCTTC
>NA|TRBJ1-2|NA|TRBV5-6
CASSLAEVRVYGYTF
TGTGCCAGCAGCTTGGCCGAGGTCAGGGTCTATGGCTACACCTTC
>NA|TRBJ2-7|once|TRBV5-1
CASSLVNEQYF
TGCGCCAGCTCCTTAGTGAACGAGCAGTACTTC
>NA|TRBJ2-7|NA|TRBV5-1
CASSGMTKTYEQYF
TGCGCCAGCAGCGGAATGACAAAAACCTACGAGCAGTACTTC
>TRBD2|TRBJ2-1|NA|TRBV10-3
CAISESFGREGPNEQFF
TGTGCCATCAGTGAGTCGTTTGGGCGGGAGGGCCCCAATGAGCAGTTCTTC
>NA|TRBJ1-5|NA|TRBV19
CASSPAIRPQHF
TGTGCCAGTAGTCCTGCTATCCGGCCCCAGCATTTT
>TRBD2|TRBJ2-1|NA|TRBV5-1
CASSTGTGLAGKSYNEQFF
TGCGCCAGCAGCACCGGAACTGGACTAGCGGGAAAGTCCTACAATGAGCAGTTCTTC
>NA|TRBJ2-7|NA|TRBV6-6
CASSSGRILSYEQYF
TGTGCCAGCAGTAGCGGACGTATCCTCTCCTACGAGCAGTACTTC
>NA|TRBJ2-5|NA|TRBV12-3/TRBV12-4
CASRVKGVTQYF
TGTGCCAGCAGGGTGAAGGGAGTGACCCAGTACTTC
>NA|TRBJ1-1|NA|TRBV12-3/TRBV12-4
CASKGGWNTEAFF
TGTGCCAGCAAAGGAGGGTGGAACACTGAAGCTTTCTTT
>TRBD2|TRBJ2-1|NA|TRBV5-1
CASSLATSGEQFF
TGCGCCAGCAGCTTGGCCACTAGCGGGGAGCAGTTCTTC
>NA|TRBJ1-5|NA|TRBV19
CASTRQDNQPQHF
TGTGCCAGTACCAGACAGGACAATCAGCCCCAGCATTTT
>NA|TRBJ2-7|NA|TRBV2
CASSEGSAVFYEQYF
TGTGCCAGCAGTGAGGGATCAGCGGTCTTTTACGAGCAGTACTTC
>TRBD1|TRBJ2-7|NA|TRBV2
CASDRGYEQYF
TGTGCCAGCGACAGGGGTTACGAGCAGTACTTC
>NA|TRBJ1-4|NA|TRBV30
CAWSSGNNEKLFF
TGTGCCTGGTCATCAGGGAATAATGAAAAACTGTTTTTT
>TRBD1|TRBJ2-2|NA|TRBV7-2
CAQTGTANTGELFF
TGTGCCCAGACCGGGACAGCGAACACCGGGGAGCTGTTTTTT
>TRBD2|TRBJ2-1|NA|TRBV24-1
CATGREAGGNEQFF
TGTGCCACCGGGCGCGAAGCGGGAGGAAATGAGCAGTTCTTC
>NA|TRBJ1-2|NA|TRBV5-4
CASSLVTGLLQGYTF
TGTGCCAGCAGCTTAGTAACAGGGCTTCTGCAGGGCTACACCTTC
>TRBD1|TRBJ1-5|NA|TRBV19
CASSRGQGDQPQHF
TGTGCCAGTAGTAGAGGACAGGGGGATCAGCCCCAGCATTTT
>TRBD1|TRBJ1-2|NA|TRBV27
CASRHPAGTDVDLTF
TGTGCCAGCCGGCATCCGGCCGGGACAGACGTCGATCTCACCTTC
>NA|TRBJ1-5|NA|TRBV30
CACQGFVNQPQHF
TGTGCCTGTCAGGGGTTTGTCAATCAGCCCCAGCATTTT
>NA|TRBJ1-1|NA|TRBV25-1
CASSPLSSNTEAFF
TGTGCCAGCAGTCCTCTAAGCTCTAACACTGAAGCTTTCTTT
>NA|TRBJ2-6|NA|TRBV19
CASSMYVSSGANVLTF
TGTGCCAGTAGTATGTATGTGAGCTCTGGGGCCAACGTCCTGACTTTC
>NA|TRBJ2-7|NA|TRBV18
CASSPGSTGFEQYF
TGTGCCAGCTCACCAGGGAGTACAGGGTTCGAGCAGTACTTC
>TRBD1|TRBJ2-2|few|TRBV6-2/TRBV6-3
CASSFSQGLGGELFF
TGTGCCAGCAGTTTCTCACAGGGGCTAGGCGGGGAGCTGTTTTTT
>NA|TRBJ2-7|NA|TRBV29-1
CSVARGLEQYF
TGCAGCGTTGCCCGGGGTCTCGAGCAGTACTTC
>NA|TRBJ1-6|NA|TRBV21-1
CASSQLRGTANQNSPLHF
TGTGCCAGCAGCCAACTAAGGGGGACAGCTAATCAAAATTCACCCCTCCACTTT